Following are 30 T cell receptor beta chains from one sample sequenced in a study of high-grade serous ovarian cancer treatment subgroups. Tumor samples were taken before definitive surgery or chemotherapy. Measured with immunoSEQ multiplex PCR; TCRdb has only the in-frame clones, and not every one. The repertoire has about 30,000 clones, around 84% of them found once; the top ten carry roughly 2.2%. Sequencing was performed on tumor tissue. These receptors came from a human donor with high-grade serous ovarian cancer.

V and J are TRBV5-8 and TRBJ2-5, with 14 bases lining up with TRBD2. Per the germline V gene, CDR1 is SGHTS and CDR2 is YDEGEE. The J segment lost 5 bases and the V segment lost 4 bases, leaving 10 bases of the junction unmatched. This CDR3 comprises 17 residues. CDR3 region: CASSMAGTSGSWETQYF. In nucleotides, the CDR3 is TGTGCCAGCAGCATGGCCGGGACTAGCGGGAGCTGGGAGACCCAGTACTTC.

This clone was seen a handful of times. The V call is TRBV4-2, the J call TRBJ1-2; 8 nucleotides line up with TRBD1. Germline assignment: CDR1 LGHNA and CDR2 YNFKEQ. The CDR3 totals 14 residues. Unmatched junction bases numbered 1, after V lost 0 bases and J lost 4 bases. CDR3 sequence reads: CASSQEDRAYGYTF. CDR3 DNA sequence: TGTGCCAGCAGCCAAGAGGACAGGGCCTATGGCTACACCTTC.

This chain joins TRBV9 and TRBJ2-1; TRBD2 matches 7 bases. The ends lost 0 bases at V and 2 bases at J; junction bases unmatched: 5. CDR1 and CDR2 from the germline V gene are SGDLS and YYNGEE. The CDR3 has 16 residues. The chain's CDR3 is CASSVAGGSTYNEQFF. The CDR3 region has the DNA TGTGCCAGCAGCGTAGCTGGCGGGAGTACCTACAATGAGCAGTTCTTC.

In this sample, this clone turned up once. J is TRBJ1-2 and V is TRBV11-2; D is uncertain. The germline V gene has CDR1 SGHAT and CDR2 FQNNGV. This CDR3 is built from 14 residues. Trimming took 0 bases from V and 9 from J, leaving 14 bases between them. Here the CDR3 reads CASSLDGASFSYTF. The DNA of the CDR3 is TGTGCCAGCAGCTTAGATGGAGCCAGCTTTAGCTACACCTTC.

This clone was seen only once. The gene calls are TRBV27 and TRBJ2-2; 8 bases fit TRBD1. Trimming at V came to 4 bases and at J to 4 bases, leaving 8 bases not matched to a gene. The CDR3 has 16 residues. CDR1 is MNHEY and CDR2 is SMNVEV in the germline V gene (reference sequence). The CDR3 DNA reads TGTGCCAGCAGTTACCGGGACAGGTTTTTCACCGGGGAGCTGTTTTTT. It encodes CASSYRDRFFTGELFF.

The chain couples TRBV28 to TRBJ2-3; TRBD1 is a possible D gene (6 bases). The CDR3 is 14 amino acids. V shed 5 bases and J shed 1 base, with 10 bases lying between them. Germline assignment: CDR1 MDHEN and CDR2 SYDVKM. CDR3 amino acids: CASSIRGGTDTQYF. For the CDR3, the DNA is TGTGCCAGCAGTATCAGGGGTGGCACAGATACGCAGTATTTT.

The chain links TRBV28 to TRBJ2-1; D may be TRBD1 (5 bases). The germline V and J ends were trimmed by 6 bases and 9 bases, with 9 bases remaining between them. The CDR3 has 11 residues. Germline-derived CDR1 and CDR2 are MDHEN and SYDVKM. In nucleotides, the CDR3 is TGTGCCAGCAGGGCTGACAGTGAGCAGTTCTTC. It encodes CASRADSEQFF. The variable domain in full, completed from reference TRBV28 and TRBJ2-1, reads DVKVTQSSRYLVKRTGEKVFLECVQDMDHENMFWYRQDPGLGLRLIYFSYDVKMKEKGDIPEGYSVSREKKERFSLILESASTNQTSMYLCASRADSEQFFGPGTRLTVL.

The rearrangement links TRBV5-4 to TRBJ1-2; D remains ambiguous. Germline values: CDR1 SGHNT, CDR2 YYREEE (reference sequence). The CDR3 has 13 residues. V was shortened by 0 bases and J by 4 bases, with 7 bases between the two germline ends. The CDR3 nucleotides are TGTGCCAGCAGCTTGGAGGACGGCTATGGCTACACCTTC. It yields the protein CASSLEDGYGYTF.

As DNA, the CDR3 is TGTGCCAGCAGCTTAGCCGGGACTAGCGAGTACGAGCAGTACTTC. This codes for CASSLAGTSEYEQYF. The chain recombines TRBV7-2 with TRBJ2-7; 10 bases align to TRBD2. Germline values: CDR1 SGHTA, CDR2 FQGNSA. This CDR3 is 15 amino acids long. Trimming cost V 0 bases and J 4 bases; bases outside gene matches: 3. The full variable domain, its missing parts supplied by reference TRBV7-2 and TRBJ2-7, is GAGVSQSPSNKVTEKGKDVELRCDPISGHTALYWYRQSLGQGLEFLIYFQGNSAPDKSGLPSDRFSAERTGGSVSTLTIQRTQQEDSAVYLCASSLAGTSEYEQYFGPGTRLTVT.

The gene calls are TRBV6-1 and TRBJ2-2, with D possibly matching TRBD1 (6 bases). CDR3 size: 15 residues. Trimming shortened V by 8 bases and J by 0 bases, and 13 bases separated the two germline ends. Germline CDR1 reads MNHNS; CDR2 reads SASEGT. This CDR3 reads CASQDRLPNTGELFF. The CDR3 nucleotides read TGTGCCAGCCAAGACAGGCTACCGAACACCGGGGAGCTGTTTTTT.

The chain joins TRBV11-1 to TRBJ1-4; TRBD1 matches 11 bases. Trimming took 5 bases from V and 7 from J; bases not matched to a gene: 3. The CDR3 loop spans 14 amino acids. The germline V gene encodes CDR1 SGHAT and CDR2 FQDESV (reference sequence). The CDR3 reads CASSRDRGSEKLFF. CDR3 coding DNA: TGTGCCAGCAGCCGGGACAGGGGGAGTGAAAAACTGTTTTTT.

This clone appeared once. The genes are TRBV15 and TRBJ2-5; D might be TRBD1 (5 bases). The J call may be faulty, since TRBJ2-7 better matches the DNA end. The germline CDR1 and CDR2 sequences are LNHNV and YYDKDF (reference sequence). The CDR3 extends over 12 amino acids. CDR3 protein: CATSRAGFEQYF. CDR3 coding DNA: TGTGCCACCAGCAGAGCAGGGTTCGAGCAGTACTTC.

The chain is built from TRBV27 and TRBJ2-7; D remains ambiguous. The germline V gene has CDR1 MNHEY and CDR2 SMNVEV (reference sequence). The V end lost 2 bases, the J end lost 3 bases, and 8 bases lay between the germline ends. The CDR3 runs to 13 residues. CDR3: CASSLMGNYEQYF. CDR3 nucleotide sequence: TGTGCCAGCAGTTTAATGGGGAACTACGAGCAGTACTTC.

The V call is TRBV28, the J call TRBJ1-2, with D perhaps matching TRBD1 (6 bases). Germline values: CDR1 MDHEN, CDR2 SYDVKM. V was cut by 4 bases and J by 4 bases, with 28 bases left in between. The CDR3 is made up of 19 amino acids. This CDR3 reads CASSSTKILTPGDSYGYTF. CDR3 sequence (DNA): TGTGCCAGCAGTTCGACGAAAATCCTTACTCCAGGGGACTCCTATGGCTACACCTTC.

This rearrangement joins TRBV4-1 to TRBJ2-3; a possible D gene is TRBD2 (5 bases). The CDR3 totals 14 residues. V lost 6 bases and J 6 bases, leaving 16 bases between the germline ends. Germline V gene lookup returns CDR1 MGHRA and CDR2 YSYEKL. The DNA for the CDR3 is TGCGCCAGCAGTGCGCACAGCCGAGGGGATACGCAGTATTTT. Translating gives CASSAHSRGDTQYF.

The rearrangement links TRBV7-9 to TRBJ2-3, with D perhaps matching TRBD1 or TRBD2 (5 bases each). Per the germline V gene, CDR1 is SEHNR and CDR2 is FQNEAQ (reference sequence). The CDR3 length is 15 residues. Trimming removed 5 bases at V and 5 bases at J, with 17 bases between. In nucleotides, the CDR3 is TGTGCCAGCAGCCCCGGGACGGTCGAAGGAGATACGCAGTATTTT. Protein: CASSPGTVEGDTQYF.

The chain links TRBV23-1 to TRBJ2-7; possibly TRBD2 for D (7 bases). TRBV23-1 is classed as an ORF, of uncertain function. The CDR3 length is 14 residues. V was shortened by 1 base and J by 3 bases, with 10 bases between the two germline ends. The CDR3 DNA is TGCGCCAGCAGTCAATGGCGGGGGCACTACGAGCAGTACTTC. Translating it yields CASSQWRGHYEQYF.

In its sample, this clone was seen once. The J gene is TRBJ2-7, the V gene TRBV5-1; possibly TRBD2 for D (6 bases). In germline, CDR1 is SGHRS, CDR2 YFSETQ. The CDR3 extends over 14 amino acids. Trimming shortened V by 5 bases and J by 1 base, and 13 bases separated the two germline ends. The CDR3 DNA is TGCGCCAGCAGTCCGGAGGGGCTGTCCTACGAGCAGTACTTC. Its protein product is CASSPEGLSYEQYF.

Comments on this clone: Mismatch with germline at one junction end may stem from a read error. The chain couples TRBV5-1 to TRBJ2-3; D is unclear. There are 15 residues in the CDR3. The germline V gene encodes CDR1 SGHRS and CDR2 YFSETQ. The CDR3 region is CASTLSGGYTDTQYF. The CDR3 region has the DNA TGCGCCAGCACCTTGTCGGGCGGTTACACAGATACGCAGTATTTT.

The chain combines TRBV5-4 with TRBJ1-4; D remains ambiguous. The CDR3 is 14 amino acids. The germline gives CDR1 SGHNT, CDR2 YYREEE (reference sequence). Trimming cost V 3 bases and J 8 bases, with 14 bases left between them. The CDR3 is CASSSEVGSEKLFF. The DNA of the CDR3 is TGTGCCAGCAGCTCCGAAGTCGGGTCGGAAAAACTGTTTTTT.

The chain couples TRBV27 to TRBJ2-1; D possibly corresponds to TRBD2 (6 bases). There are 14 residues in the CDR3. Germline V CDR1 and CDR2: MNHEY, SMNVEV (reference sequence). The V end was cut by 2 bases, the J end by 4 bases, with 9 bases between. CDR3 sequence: CASSLTGGYNEQFF. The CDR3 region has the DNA TGTGCCAGCAGTTTAACTGGGGGGTACAATGAGCAGTTCTTC.

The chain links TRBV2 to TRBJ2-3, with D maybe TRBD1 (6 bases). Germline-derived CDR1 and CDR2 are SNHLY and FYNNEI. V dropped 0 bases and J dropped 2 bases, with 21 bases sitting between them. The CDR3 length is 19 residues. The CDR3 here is CASSEATLNRAETTDTQYF. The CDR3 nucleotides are TGTGCCAGCAGTGAAGCCACCCTCAACAGGGCAGAGACCACAGATACGCAGTATTTT.

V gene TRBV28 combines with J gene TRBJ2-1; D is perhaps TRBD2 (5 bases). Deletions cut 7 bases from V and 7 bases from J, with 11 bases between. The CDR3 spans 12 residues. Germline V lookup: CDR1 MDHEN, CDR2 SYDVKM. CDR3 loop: CASITLGNEQFF. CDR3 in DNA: TGTGCCAGCATAACACTAGGGAATGAGCAGTTCTTC.

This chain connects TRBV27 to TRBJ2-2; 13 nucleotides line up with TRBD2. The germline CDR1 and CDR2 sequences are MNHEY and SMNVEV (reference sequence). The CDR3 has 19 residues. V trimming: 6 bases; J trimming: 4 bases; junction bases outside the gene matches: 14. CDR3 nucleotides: TGTGCCAGCAGAGGTTTTGTAGGGACTAGCGGGATTACCACCGGGGAGCTGTTTTTT. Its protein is CASRGFVGTSGITTGELFF.

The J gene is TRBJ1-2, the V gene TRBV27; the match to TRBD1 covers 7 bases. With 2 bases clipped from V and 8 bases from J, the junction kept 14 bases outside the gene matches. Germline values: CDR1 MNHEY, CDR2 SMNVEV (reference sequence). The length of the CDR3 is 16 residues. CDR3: CASSLIGTAFSLGYTF. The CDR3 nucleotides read TGTGCCAGCAGTTTAATAGGGACAGCATTCTCGTTGGGCTACACCTTC.

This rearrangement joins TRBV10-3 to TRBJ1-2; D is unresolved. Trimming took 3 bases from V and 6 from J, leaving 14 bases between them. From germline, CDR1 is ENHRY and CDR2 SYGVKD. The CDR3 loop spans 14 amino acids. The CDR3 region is CAISDRSGINGYTF. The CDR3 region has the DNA TGTGCCATCAGTGATAGGAGCGGAATCAATGGCTACACCTTC.

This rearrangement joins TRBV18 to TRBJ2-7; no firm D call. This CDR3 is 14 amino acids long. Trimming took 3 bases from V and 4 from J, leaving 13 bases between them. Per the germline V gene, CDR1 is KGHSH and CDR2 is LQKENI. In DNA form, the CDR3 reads TGTGCCAGCTCACCTGGCCAGGCTGCTTACGAGCAGTACTTC. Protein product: CASSPGQAAYEQYF. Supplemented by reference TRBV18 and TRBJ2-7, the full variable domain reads NAGVMQNPRHLVRRRGQEARLRCSPMKGHSHVYWYRQLPEEGLKFMVYLQKENIIDESGMPKERFSAEFPKEGPSILRIQQVVRGDSAAYFCASSPGQAAYEQYFGPGTRLTVT.

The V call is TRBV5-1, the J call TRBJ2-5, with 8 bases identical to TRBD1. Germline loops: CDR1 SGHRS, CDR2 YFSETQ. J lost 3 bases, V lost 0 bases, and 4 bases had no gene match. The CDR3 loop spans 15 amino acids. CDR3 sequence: CASSLAQGAEETQYF. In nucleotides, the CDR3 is TGCGCCAGCAGCTTGGCTCAGGGGGCAGAAGAGACCCAGTACTTC.

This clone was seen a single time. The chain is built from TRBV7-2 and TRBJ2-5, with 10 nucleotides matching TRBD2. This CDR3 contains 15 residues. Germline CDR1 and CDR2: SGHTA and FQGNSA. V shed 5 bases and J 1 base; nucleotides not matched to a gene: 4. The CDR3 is CASSLWTSGQETQYF. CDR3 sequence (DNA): TGTGCCAGCAGCCTCTGGACTAGCGGCCAAGAGACCCAGTACTTC.

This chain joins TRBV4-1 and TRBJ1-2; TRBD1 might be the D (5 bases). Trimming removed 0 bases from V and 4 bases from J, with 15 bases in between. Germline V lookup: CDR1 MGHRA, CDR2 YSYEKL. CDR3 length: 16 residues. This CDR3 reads CASSQDGDRTVYGYTF. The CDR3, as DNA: TGCGCCAGCAGCCAAGACGGGGACCGAACCGTCTATGGCTACACCTTC.